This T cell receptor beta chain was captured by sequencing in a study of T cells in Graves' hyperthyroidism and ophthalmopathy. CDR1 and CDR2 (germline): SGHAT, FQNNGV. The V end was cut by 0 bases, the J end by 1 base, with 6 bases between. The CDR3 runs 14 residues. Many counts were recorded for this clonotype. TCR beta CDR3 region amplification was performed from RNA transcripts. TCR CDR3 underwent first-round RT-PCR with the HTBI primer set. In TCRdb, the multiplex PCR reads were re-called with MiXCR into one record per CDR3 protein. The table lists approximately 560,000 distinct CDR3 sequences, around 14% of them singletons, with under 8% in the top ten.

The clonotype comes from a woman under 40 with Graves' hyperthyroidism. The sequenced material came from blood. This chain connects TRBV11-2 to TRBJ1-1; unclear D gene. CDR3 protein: CASSLEFQNTEAFF. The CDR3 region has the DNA TGTGCCAGCAGCTTAGAATTTCAGAACACTGAAGCTTTCTTT.